The 26 T cell receptor beta chains given below trace back to one sample, sequenced in a study of shared clonotypes between healthy human individuals. CD45RO-negative CD8 cells positively selected for CCR7 made up the naive population, which excluded terminally differentiated effector memory CD45RA+ cells. Measured with immunoSEQ multiplex PCR; TCRdb has only the in-frame clones, and not every one. The table has about 2.1 million clones, just over 90% seen once. Material for sequencing was naive CD8+ T cells from PBMCs. These TCRs come from a man aged 18 to 29 in good health. Some clones in this sample may be carry-over from other donors' samples.

The V and J genes are TRBV5-4 and TRBJ2-7, with 8 nucleotides matching TRBD1. This CDR3 region has 14 residues. CDR1 and CDR2 from the germline V gene are SGHNT and YYREEE (reference sequence). With 4 bases clipped from V and 5 bases from J, the junction kept 8 bases outside the gene matches. In DNA, the CDR3 is TGTGCCAGCAGCGCTTCGGACAGGGTCCACGAGCAGTACTTC. Amino acid sequence: CASSASDRVHEQYF.

This rearrangement joins TRBV7-9 to TRBJ1-1; D might be TRBD1 (6 bases). Trimming took off 5 bases at V and 5 bases at J, with 12 bases between the two ends. Germline CDR1 reads SEHNR; CDR2 reads FQNEAQ (reference sequence). CDR3 length: 13 amino acids. The CDR3 here is CASSPQGGTEAFF. The DNA for the CDR3 is TGTGCCAGCAGCCCACAGGGAGGGACTGAAGCTTTCTTT.

This clone was seen a single time. The J gene is TRBJ2-2, the V gene TRBV19; 10 bases map to TRBD2. This CDR3 comprises 16 residues. CDR1 is LNHDA and CDR2 is SQIVND in the germline V gene (reference sequence). J gave up 5 bases and V 7 bases, and 10 bases lay outside the gene matches. In DNA, the CDR3 is TGTGCCAGTATCGCTAGCGGGAGAGGGGGAACCGGGGAGCTGTTTTTT. Translation: CASIASGRGGTGELFF.

This clone has just one count. The V gene is TRBV5-4, the J gene TRBJ2-7, with TRBD2 matching 10 bases. V lost 4 bases to trimming and J lost 3 bases; unmatched junction nucleotides: 4. CDR3 length: 14 residues. Germline V gives CDR1 SGHNT, CDR2 YYREEE (reference sequence). The CDR3 reads CASSPSGSIYEQYF. CDR3 nucleotide sequence: TGTGCCAGCAGCCCTAGCGGGAGTATCTACGAGCAGTACTTC.

This chain connects TRBV7-8 to TRBJ2-7; possible D gene TRBD1, 5 bases. The CDR3 totals 16 residues. The germline V and J ends were trimmed by 4 bases and 5 bases, with 21 bases remaining between them. Germline CDR1 is SGHVS and CDR2 is FQNEAQ. CDR3 region: CASSSSHRAGNHEQYF. As DNA, the CDR3 is TGTGCCAGCAGCTCCTCCCACCGCGCAGGGAACCACGAGCAGTACTTC.

This clone was seen more than once but under ten times. The chain links TRBV6-1 to TRBJ1-1; 7 bases are shared with TRBD1. Trimming at V came to 4 bases and at J to 1 base, leaving 9 bases not matched to a gene. Germline V lookup: CDR1 MNHNS, CDR2 SASEGT. CDR3 length equals 16 residues. The CDR3 nucleotides read TGTGCCAGCAGTGGTCGACAGGGCGGATGGAACACTGAAGCTTTCTTT. Its protein is CASSGRQGGWNTEAFF.

The gene calls are TRBV7-9 and TRBJ1-1; D perhaps matches TRBD1 (5 bases). V was trimmed by 1 base and J by 1 base, leaving 10 bases between them. Germline-derived CDR1 and CDR2 are SEHNR and FQNEAQ (reference sequence). The CDR3 has 15 amino acids. For the CDR3, the DNA is TGTGCCAGCAGCTTAGGGTCTAGGGGGAACACTGAAGCTTTCTTT. Encoded protein: CASSLGSRGNTEAFF.

This chain connects TRBV5-1 to TRBJ1-2; tentative D call: TRBD1 (5 bases). Germline V CDR1 and CDR2: SGHRS, YFSETQ. V lost 0 bases to trimming and J lost 4 bases, with 10 bases between them. The CDR3 covers 14 residues. CDR3 region: CASSLGQIPYGYTF. The CDR3 DNA reads as TGCGCCAGCAGCTTGGGACAGATTCCCTATGGCTACACCTTC.

The gene calls are TRBV13 and TRBJ2-1; D might be TRBD1 or TRBD2, each matching 5 bases. CDR3 length: 15 amino acids. Germline-derived CDR1 and CDR2 are PRHDT and FYEKMQ (reference sequence). Trimming removed 5 bases at V and 0 bases at J, with 11 bases between. For the CDR3, the DNA is TGTGCCAGCAGCACGGGGCAGCCCTCCTACAATGAGCAGTTCTTC. Translated, it gives CASSTGQPSYNEQFF.

This clone was seen a single time. The chain couples TRBV4-1 to TRBJ1-1, with 8 nucleotides matching TRBD1. The CDR3 is 14 amino acids. Trimming removed 5 bases from V and 2 bases from J; junction bases left unmatched: 4. CDR1 and CDR2 from the germline V gene are MGHRA and YSYEKL. The CDR3 DNA reads TGCGCCAGCAGCGCCGGACAGGGTAACACTGAAGCTTTCTTT. Translation gives CASSAGQGNTEAFF.

The chain links TRBV7-8 to TRBJ2-7; D unclear. Between the trimmed V and J ends, which lost 5 bases and 5 bases, there was a span of 25 bases. This CDR3 is built from 17 residues. Germline values: CDR1 SGHVS, CDR2 FQNEAQ. The CDR3 DNA sequence: TGTGCCAGCAGCCTCAACCCCAGACTCGGTCAATCCCACGAGCAGTACTTC. It is translated as CASSLNPRLGQSHEQYF.

To note about this clone: It is unclear where the CDR3 begins or ends on the DNA, so no DNA is shown, and the CDR3 is as TCRdb lists it. The gene calls are TRBV28 and TRBJ2-3; TRBD2, as called in the table, went unchecked against the DNA. Including both end residues, the CDR3 is 15 amino acids long. Germline assignment: CDR1 MDHEN and CDR2 SYDVKM. CDR3 loop: CASSSSVGGTDTQYF.

The chain links TRBV19 to TRBJ2-1; TRBD2 aligns across 8 bases. This CDR3 has 16 amino acids. The germline V gene encodes CDR1 LNHDA and CDR2 SQIVND (reference sequence). Trimming removed 8 bases from V and 0 bases from J; junction bases left unmatched: 9. The CDR3 loop is CASLALSGSSYNEQFF. For the CDR3, the DNA is TGTGCCAGTCTCGCATTAAGCGGGAGCTCCTACAATGAGCAGTTCTTC.

The chain is built from TRBV13 and TRBJ2-7; D is possibly TRBD2 (6 bases). V dropped 0 bases and J dropped 1 base, with 13 bases sitting between them. CDR1 and CDR2 (germline): PRHDT, FYEKMQ (reference sequence). The CDR3 is 16 amino acids. DNA of the CDR3: TGTGCCAGCAGCTTAGGCCTCGGGACTGGGTCCTACGAGCAGTACTTC. Encoded protein: CASSLGLGTGSYEQYF. The full variable domain, with the rest looked up from reference TRBV13 and TRBJ2-7, is AAGVIQSPRHLIKEKRETATLKCYPIPRHDTVYWYQQGPGQDPQFLISFYEKMQSDKGSIPDRFSAQQFSDYHSELNMSSLELGDSALYFCASSLGLGTGSYEQYFGPGTRLTVT.

This chain uses TRBV7-9 with TRBJ2-1, with unresolved D. This CDR3 comprises 17 residues. Trimming took off 1 base at V and 7 bases at J, with 20 bases between the two ends. Germline assignment: CDR1 SEHNR and CDR2 FQNEAQ (reference sequence). CDR3 loop: CASSLDPVENNRNEQFF. CDR3 coding DNA: TGTGCCAGCAGCTTAGATCCGGTTGAGAACAATAGGAATGAGCAGTTCTTC. Filled out from reference TRBV7-9 and TRBJ2-1, the complete variable domain reads DTGVSQNPRHKITKRGQNVTFRCDPISEHNRLYWYRQTLGQGPEFLTYFQNEAQLEKSRLLSDRFSAERPKGSFSTLEIQRTEQGDSAMYLCASSLDPVENNRNEQFFGPGTRLTVL.

The chain couples TRBV7-6 to TRBJ2-7, with 13 bases fitting TRBD2. CDR3 length: 18 amino acids. The germline gives CDR1 SGHVS, CDR2 FNYEAQ. The junction had 10 bases not matched to a gene; V was cut back by 4 bases and J by 1 base. CDR3 sequence (DNA): TGTGCCAGCAGCTCAGGGGAGGGACTAGCGGGACCGTCCTACGAGCAGTACTTC. It translates to CASSSGEGLAGPSYEQYF.

The chain combines TRBV7-9 with TRBJ1-3; D call uncertain. This CDR3 is 16 amino acids long. Germline V gives CDR1 SEHNR, CDR2 FQNEAQ (reference sequence). V was trimmed by 0 bases and J by 2 bases, leaving 11 bases between them. In DNA form, the CDR3 reads TGTGCCAGCAGCTTAGCGCTTTTGCAGACTGGAAACACCATATATTTT. Translating gives CASSLALLQTGNTIYF. Together with reference TRBV7-9 and TRBJ1-3, the CDR3 gives the full variable domain: DTGVSQNPRHKITKRGQNVTFRCDPISEHNRLYWYRQTLGQGPEFLTYFQNEAQLEKSRLLSDRFSAERPKGSFSTLEIQRTEQGDSAMYLCASSLALLQTGNTIYFGEGSWLTVV.

The chain combines TRBV7-8 with TRBJ2-1; D is unresolved. The CDR3 is made up of 15 amino acids. The V end lost 5 bases, the J end lost 7 bases, and 18 bases lay between the germline ends. Looked up from germline, CDR1 is SGHVS and CDR2 is FQNEAQ. Here the CDR3 reads CASSTTDKLGNEQFF. The CDR3 nucleotides read TGTGCCAGCAGCACCACAGACAAGTTGGGGAATGAGCAGTTCTTC.

This chain connects TRBV19 to TRBJ1-5; possibly TRBD1 for D (5 bases). Germline V CDR1 and CDR2: LNHDA, SQIVND (reference sequence). Trimming took 1 base from V and 6 from J, leaving 16 bases between them. The length of the CDR3 is 16 residues. CDR3 nucleotide sequence: TGTGCCAGTAGTATAGTGAGGCAGGGAGCGCGTCAGCCCCAGCATTTT. Amino acid sequence: CASSIVRQGARQPQHF.

The genes are TRBV7-2 and TRBJ1-2; D uncertain. Trimming removed 1 base from V and 1 base from J, with 19 bases in between. The CDR3 length is 18 residues. In germline, CDR1 is SGHTA, CDR2 FQGNSA. The DNA for the CDR3 is TGTGCCAGCAGCTTAGGGACCGAGAGCTACCTCCTTAACTATGGCTACACCTTC. Translated, it gives CASSLGTESYLLNYGYTF.

The J gene is TRBJ1-1, the V gene TRBV5-1, with D unclear. V was trimmed by 4 bases and J by 4 bases, leaving 14 bases between them. Germline V gene lookup returns CDR1 SGHRS and CDR2 YFSETQ. The CDR3 is 14 residues long. The CDR3 nucleotides are TGCGCCAGCAGCCTCTGGGCCACCCTCACTGAAGCTTTCTTT. Translation gives CASSLWATLTEAFF.

The chain combines TRBV25-1 with TRBJ1-2; TRBD1 agrees at 8 bases. The CDR3 covers 12 residues. The junction had 4 bases not matched to a gene; V was cut back by 7 bases and J by 6 bases. Germline assignment: CDR1 MGHDK and CDR2 SYGVNS. The CDR3 nucleotides are TGTGCCAGCAAAGGACAGGGCAATGGCTACACCTTC. Protein sequence: CASKGQGNGYTF.

This sequence joins TRBV5-6 and TRBJ2-7; D uncertain. From germline, CDR1 is SGHDT and CDR2 YYEEEE. The V end lost 4 bases, the J end lost 0 bases, and 14 bases lay between the germline ends. The CDR3 is 15 amino acids. CDR3 nucleotide sequence: TGTGCCAGCAGCGCCCGTGCCTATAGCTCCTACGAGCAGTACTTC. Its protein product is CASSARAYSSYEQYF.

This sequence joins TRBV27 and TRBJ2-1; TRBD2 agrees at 14 bases. With V trimmed by 5 bases and J by 7 bases, 4 bases remained unmatched. CDR3 length equals 15 residues. Germline V gene data show CDR1 as MNHEY and CDR2 as SMNVEV (reference sequence). CDR3 DNA: TGTGCCAGCAGTGTGAGGACTAGCGGGAGGAATGAGCAGTTCTTC. The encoded protein is CASSVRTSGRNEQFF.

The J gene is TRBJ1-2, the V gene TRBV7-9, with 8 bases aligning to TRBD1. With V trimmed by 5 bases and J by 8 bases, 16 bases remained unmatched. The CDR3 length is 16 residues. Germline V lookup: CDR1 SEHNR, CDR2 FQNEAQ (reference sequence). CDR3 in DNA: TGTGCCAGCAGCGCGCCCTCGGACAGGGATAGAGAGGGCTACACCTTC. It specifies CASSAPSDRDREGYTF.

Concerning this clone: The sample has other DNA sequences that encode this CDR3 too. The chain carries TRBV6-6 and TRBJ1-1; possible D gene TRBD1, 5 bases. Trimming took off 7 bases at V and 0 bases at J, with 18 bases between the two ends. The germline gives CDR1 MNHNY, CDR2 SVGAGI (reference sequence). This CDR3 comprises 16 residues. The CDR3 bases are TGTGCCAGCACTCCGGCGGGGCGACTCATGAACACTGAAGCTTTCTTT. This sequence encodes CASTPAGRLMNTEAFF.